This passage covers 4 T cell receptor beta chains from one sample sequenced in a study of cytotoxic CD8 clonotypes in ibrutinib-treated CLL (dated by TCRdb to about 2021). Libraries were made using the immunoSEQ multiplex PCR assay. TCRdb stores this immuneACCESS table with in-frame sequences only. Part of the clones is absent; in the studies checked, under half of the shortfall reflects unresolved V genes, and no reason is known for the rest. This sample has tens of thousands of clones in its table, and almost 70% of those were observed once. The ten largest account for 13% of the sample. Taken with the paper, the label for time point translates to: roughly 12 months on ibrutinib. Sequencing used PBMCs, obtained after 12 months of ibrutinib treatment. The origin of the receptors is a human donor with chronic lymphocytic leukemia.

The V gene is TRBV2, the J gene TRBJ2-3, with 10 bases lining up with TRBD2. With 6 bases clipped from V and 6 bases from J, the junction kept 12 bases outside the gene matches. The germline gives CDR1 SNHLY, CDR2 FYNNEI. CDR3 size: 16 residues. The CDR3 nucleotides read TGTGCCAGCAGCCGAATCCTAGCGGGAGAGTATGATACGCAGTATTTT. Its protein product is CASSRILAGEYDTQYF.

This sequence joins TRBV6-5 and TRBJ2-1; D is uncertain. V was clipped by 0 bases and J by 6 bases, with 15 bases between them. Germline CDR1 is MNHEY and CDR2 is SVGAGI. The CDR3 is made up of 16 amino acids. CDR3: CASSYSGIVRPNEQFF. CDR3 sequence (DNA): TGTGCCAGCAGTTACTCTGGGATTGTTAGACCCAATGAGCAGTTCTTC.

This clone was recorded a few times. The chain uses TRBV7-8 and TRBJ2-2; the D is unclear. Deletions cut 5 bases from V and 6 bases from J, with 7 bases between. The CDR3 is 12 residues long. CDR1 and CDR2 from the germline V gene are SGHVS and FQNEAQ. Written as DNA, the CDR3 is TGTGCCAGCAGCCCACCGGCCGGGGAGCTGTTTTTT. Amino acid sequence: CASSPPAGELFF.

Only a few counts were recorded for this clone. This chain uses TRBV10-1 with TRBJ1-2; TRBD1 matches at 9 bases. The CDR3 totals 14 residues. V dropped 3 bases and J dropped 8; count of bases not matched to a gene: 7. Germline V lookup: CDR1 WNHNN, CDR2 SYGVQD (reference sequence). CDR3 protein: CASSEGTGTSGYTF. The CDR3 DNA sequence: TGCGCCAGCAGTGAAGGGACAGGGACCTCCGGCTACACCTTC.